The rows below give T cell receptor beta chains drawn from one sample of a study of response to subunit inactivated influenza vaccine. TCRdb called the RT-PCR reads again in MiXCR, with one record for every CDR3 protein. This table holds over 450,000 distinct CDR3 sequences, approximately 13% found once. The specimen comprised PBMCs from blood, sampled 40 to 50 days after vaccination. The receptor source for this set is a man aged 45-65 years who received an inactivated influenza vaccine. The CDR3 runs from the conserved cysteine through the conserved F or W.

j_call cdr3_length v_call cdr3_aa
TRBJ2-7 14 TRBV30 CAWRTGTGSYEQYF
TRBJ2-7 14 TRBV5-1 CASSEGQATYEQYF
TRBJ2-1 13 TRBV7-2 CASSRDRGLWQFF
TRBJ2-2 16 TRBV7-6 CASSVSTSGWPGELFF
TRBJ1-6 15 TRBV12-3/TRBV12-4 CASMRRGSYNSPLHF
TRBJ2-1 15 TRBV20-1 CSANPAGGRVNEQFF
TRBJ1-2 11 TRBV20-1 CSASRETGYTF
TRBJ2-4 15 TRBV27 CASSPSGGTKNIQYF
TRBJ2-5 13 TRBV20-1 CSARGWEQETQYF
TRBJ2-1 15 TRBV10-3 CAISEDGGPYNEQFF
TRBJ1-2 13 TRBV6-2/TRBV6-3 CASSWGQDYGYTF
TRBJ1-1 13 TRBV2 CARNGDRLHEAFF
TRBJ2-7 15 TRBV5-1 CASSLEGIPWYEQYF
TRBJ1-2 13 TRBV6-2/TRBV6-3 CASSATGRRGYTF
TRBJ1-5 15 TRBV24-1 CATSEADSTNQPQHF
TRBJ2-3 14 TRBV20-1 CSAVPGQSTDTQYF
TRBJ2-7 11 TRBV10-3 CAISNAYEQYF
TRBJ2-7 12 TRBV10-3 CASAGHSYEQYF
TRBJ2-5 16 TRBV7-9 CASSPGGGLALETQYF
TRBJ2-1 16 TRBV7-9 CASILAGGPWDNEQFF
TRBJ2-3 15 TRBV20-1 CSARDLAIIQDTQYF
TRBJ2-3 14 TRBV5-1 CASTSGRAVDTQYF
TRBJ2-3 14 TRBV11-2 CASSLGSDGGTQYF
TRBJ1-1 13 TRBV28 CANSLSVNTEAFF
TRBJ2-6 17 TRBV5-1 CASSLASRVSGANVLTF
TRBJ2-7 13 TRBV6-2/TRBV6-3 CASKRSGNHEQYF
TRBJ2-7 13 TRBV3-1 CASSQGVRNEQYF
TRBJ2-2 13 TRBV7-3 CATGQGGVGELFF
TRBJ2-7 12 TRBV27 CASRRSLSEQYF
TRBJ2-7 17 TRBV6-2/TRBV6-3 CASSYGTSGYSSYEQYF
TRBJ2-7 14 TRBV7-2 CASSLREYLDEQYF
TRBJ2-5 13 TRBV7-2 CASSLQGVETQYF